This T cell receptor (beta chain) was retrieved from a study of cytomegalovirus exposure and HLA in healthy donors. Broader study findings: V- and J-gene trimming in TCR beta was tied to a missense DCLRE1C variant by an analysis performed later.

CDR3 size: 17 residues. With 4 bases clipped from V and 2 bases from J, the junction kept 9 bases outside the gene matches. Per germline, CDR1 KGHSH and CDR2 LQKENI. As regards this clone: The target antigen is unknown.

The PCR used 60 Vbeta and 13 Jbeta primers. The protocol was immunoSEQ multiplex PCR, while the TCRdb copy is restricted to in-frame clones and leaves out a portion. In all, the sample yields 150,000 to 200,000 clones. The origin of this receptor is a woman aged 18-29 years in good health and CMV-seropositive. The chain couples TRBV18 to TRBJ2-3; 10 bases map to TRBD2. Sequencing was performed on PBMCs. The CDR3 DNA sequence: TGTGCCAGCTCACTTAATCTAGCGGGAGACTCCACAGATACGCAGTATTTT. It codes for CASSLNLAGDSTDTQYF.